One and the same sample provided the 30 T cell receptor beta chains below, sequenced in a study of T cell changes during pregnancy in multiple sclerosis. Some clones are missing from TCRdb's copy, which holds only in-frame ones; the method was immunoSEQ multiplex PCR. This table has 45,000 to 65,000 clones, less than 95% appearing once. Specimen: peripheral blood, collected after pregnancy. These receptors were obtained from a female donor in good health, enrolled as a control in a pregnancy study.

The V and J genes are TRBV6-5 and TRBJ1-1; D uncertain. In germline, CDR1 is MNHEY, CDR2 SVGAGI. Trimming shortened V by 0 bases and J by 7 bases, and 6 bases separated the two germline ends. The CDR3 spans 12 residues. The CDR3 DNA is TGTGCCAGCAGTTACTCCGTCGGTGAAGCTTTCTTT. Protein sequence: CASSYSVGEAFF.

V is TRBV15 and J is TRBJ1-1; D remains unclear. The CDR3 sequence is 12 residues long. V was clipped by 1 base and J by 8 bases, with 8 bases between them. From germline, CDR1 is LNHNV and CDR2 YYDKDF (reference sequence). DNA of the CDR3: TGTGCCACCAGCAGAGGGGCAGTGGAAGCTTTCTTT. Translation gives CATSRGAVEAFF.

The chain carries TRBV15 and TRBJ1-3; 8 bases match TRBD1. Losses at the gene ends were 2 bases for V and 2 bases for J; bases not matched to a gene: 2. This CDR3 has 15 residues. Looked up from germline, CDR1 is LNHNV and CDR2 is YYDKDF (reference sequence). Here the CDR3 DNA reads TGTGCCACCAGCAGATTCAGGGGGCCTGGAAACACCATATATTTT. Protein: CATSRFRGPGNTIYF.

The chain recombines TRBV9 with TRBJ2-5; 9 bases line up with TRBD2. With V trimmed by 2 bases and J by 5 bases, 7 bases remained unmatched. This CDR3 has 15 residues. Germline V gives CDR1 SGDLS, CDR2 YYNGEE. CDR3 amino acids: CASSVAGGAVETQYF. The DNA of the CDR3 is TGTGCCAGCAGCGTGGCGGGGGGGGCCGTGGAGACCCAGTACTTC.

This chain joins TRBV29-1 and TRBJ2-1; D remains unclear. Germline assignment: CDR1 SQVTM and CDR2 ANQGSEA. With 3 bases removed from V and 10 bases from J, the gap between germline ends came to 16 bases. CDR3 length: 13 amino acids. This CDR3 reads CSVDPIEYPEQFF. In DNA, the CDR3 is TGCAGCGTTGACCCCATAGAGTACCCGGAGCAGTTCTTC.

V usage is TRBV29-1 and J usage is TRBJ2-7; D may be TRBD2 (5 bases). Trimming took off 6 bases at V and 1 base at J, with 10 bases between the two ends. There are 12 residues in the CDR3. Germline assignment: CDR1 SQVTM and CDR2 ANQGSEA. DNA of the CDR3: TGCAGCGTCGGGGTGGAGTCCTACGAGCAGTACTTC. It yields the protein CSVGVESYEQYF.

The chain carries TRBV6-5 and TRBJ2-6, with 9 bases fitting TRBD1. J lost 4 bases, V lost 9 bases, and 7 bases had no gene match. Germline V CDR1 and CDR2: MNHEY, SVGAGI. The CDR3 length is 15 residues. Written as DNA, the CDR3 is TGTGCCAGTTCACAGGGGGCGATAGGGGCCAACGTCCTGACTTTC. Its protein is CASSQGAIGANVLTF.

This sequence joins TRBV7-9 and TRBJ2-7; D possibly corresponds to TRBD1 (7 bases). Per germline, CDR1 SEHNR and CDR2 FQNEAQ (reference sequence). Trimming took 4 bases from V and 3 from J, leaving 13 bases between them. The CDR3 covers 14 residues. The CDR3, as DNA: TGTGCCAGCAGCTCGGAGGGGGACAGCTACGAGCAGTACTTC. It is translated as CASSSEGDSYEQYF.

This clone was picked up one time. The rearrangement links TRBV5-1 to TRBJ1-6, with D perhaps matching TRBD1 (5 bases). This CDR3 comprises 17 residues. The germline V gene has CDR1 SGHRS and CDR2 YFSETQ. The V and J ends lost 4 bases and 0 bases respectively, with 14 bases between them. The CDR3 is CASSPQGLSSYNSPLHF. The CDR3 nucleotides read TGCGCCAGCAGCCCTCAGGGCCTGAGCTCCTATAATTCACCCCTCCACTTT.

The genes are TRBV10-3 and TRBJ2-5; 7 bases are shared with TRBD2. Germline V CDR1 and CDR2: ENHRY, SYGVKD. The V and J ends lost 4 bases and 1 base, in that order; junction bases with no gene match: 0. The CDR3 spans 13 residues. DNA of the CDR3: TGTGCCATCAGTGGCGGGAGCCAAGAGACCCAGTACTTC. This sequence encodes CAISGGSQETQYF.

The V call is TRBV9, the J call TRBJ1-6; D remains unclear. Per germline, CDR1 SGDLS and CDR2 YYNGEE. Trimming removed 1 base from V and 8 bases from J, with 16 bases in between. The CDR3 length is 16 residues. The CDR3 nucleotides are TGTGCCAGCAGCGTATCAGTTACAGCGGGAGATTCACCCCTCCACTTT. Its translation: CASSVSVTAGDSPLHF. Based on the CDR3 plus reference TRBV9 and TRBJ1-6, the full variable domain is DSGVTQTPKHLITATGQRVTLRCSPRSGDLSVYWYQQSLDQGLQFLIQYYNGEERAKGNILERFSAQQFPDLHSELNLSSLELGDSALYFCASSVSVTAGDSPLHFGNGTRLTVT.

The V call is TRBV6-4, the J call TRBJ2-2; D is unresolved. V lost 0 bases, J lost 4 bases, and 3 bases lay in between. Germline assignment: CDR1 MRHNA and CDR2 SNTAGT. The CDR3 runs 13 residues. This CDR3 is CASSDSSTGELFF. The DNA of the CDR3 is TGTGCCAGCAGTGACTCTAGCACCGGGGAGCTGTTTTTT.

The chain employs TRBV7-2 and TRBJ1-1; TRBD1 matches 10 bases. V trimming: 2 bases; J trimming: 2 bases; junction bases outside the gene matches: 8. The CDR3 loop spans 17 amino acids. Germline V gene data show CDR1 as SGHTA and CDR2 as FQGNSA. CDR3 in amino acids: CASSLWTGGAYNTEAFF. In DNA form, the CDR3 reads TGTGCCAGCAGCTTATGGACAGGGGGGGCGTATAACACTGAAGCTTTCTTT.

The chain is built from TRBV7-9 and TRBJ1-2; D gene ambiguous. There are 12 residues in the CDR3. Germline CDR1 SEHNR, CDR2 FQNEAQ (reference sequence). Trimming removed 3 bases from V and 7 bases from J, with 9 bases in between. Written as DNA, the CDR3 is TGTGCCAGCAGCTTTCGCGCGTCTGGCTACACCTTC. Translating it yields CASSFRASGYTF.

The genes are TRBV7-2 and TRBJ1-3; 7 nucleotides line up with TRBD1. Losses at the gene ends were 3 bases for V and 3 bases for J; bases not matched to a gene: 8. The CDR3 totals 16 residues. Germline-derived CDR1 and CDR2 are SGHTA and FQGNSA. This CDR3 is CASSLNDRVYGNTIYF. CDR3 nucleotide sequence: TGTGCCAGCAGCTTGAACGACAGGGTGTATGGAAACACCATATATTTT.

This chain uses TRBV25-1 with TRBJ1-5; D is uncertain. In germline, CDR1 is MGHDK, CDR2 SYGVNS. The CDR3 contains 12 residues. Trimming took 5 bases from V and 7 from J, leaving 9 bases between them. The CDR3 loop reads CASSLGRQPQHF. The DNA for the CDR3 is TGTGCCAGCAGTCTGGGGAGGCAGCCCCAGCATTTT.

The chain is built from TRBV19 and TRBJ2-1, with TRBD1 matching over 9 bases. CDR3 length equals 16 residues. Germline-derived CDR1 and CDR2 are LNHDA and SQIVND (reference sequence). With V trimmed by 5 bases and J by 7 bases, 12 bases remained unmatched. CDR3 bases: TGTGCCAGTAGTTCCCTCTGGGACAGGGAAGCGAATGAGCAGTTCTTC. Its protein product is CASSSLWDREANEQFF.

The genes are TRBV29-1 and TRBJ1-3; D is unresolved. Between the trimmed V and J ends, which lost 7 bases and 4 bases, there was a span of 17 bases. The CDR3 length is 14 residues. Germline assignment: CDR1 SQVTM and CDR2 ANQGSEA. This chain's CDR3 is CSADQVGEGNTIYF. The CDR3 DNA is TGCAGCGCTGATCAGGTCGGCGAAGGAAACACCATATATTTT.

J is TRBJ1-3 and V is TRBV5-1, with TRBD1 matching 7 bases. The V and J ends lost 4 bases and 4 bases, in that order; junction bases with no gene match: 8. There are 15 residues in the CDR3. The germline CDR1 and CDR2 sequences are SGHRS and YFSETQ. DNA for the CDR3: TGCGCCAGCAGCCCGGGACAGTCACGCGGAAACACCATATATTTT. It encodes CASSPGQSRGNTIYF.

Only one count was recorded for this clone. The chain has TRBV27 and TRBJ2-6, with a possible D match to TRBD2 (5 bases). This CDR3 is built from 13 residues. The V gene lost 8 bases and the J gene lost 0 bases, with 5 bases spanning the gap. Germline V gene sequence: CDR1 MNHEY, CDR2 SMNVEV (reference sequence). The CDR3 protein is CASRGSGANVLTF. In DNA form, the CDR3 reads TGTGCCAGCCGGGGCTCTGGGGCCAACGTCCTGACTTTC. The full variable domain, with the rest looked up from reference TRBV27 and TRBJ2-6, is EAQVTQNPRYLITVTGKKLTVTCSQNMNHEYMSWYRQDPGLGLRQIYYSMNVEVTDKGDVPEGYKVSRKEKRNFPLILESPSPNQTSLYFCASRGSGANVLTFGAGSRLTVL.

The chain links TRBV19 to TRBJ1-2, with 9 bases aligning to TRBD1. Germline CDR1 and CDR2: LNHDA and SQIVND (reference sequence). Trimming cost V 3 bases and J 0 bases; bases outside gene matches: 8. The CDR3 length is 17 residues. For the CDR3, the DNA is TGTGCCAGTAGTATTCGGAAAGACAGGGGGGCTAACTATGGCTACACCTTC. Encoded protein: CASSIRKDRGANYGYTF.

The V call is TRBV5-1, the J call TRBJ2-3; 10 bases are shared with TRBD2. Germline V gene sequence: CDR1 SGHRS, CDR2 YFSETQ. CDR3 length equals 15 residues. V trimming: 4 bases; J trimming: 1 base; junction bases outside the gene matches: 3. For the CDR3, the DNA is TGCGCCAGCAGCGATACTAGCGGGGGCACAGATACGCAGTATTTT. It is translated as CASSDTSGGTDTQYF.

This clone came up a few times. CDR3 DNA: TGTGCCTGGAGCACACTAGCGGGGGGGCGGAATATCGGCACAGATACGCAGTATTTT. It yields the protein CAWSTLAGGRNIGTDTQYF. V and J are TRBV30 and TRBJ2-3, with 13 bases aligning to TRBD2. V was pared by 3 bases and J by 1 base, with 13 bases of the junction left unmatched. Germline assignment: CDR1 GTSNPN and CDR2 SVGIG (reference sequence). This CDR3 comprises 19 residues.

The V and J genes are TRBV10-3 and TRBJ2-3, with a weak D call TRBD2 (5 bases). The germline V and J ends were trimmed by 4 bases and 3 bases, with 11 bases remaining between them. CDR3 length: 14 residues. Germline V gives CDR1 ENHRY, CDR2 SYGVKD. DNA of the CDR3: TGTGCCATCAGTGGGAGGATCGAGACAGATACGCAGTATTTT. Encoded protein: CAISGRIETDTQYF.

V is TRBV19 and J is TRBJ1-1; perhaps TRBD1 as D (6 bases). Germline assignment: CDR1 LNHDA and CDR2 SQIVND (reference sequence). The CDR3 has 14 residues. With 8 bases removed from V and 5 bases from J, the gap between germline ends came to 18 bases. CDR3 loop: CASQWGRGGTEAFF. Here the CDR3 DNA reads TGTGCCAGTCAGTGGGGCAGGGGTGGAACTGAAGCTTTCTTT. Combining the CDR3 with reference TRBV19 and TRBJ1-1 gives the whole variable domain DGGITQSPKYLFRKEGQNVTLSCEQNLNHDAMYWYRQDPGQGLRLIYYSQIVNDFQKGDIAEGYSVSREKKESFPLTVTSAQKNPTAFYLCASQWGRGGTEAFFGQGTRLTVV.

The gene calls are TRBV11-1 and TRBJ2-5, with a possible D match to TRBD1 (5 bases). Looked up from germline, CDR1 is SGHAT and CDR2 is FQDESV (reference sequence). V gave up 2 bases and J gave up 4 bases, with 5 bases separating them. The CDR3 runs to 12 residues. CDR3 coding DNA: TGTGCCAGCAGCTTACAGGGAGAGACCCAGTACTTC. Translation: CASSLQGETQYF.

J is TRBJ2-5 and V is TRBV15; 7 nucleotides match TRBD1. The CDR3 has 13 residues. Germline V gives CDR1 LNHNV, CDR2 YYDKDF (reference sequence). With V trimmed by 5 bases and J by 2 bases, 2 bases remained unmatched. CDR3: CATSPDRQETQYF. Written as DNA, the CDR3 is TGTGCCACCAGCCCGGACAGGCAAGAGACCCAGTACTTC.

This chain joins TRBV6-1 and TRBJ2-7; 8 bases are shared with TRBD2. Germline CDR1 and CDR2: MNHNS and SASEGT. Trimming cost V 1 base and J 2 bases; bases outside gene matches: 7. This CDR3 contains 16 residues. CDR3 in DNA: TGTGCCAGCAGTGAAGAAGGGGTAGCGGGGACCTACGAGCAGTACTTC. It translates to CASSEEGVAGTYEQYF.

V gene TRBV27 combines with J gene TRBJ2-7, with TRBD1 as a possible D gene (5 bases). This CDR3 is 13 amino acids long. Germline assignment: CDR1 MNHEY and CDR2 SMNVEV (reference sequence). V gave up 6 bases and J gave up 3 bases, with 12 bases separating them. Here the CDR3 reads CASRTGHLYEQYF. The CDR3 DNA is TGTGCCAGCAGAACAGGACACCTCTACGAGCAGTACTTC.

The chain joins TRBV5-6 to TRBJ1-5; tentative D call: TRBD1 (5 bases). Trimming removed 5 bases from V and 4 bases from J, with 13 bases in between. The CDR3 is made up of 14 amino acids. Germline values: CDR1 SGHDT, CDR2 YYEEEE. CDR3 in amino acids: CASSFQEGNQPQHF. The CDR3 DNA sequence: TGTGCCAGCAGTTTTCAGGAGGGGAATCAGCCCCAGCATTTT.